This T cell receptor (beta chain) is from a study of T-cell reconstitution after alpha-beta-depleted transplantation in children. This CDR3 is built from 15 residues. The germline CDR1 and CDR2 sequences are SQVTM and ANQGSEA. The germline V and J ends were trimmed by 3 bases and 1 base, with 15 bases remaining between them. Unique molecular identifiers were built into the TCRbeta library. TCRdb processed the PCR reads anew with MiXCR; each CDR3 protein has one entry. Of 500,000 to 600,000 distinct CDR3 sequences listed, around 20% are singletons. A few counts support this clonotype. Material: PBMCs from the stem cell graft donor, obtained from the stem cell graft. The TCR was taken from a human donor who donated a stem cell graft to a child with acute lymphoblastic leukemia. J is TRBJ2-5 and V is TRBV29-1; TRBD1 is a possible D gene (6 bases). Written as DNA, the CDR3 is TGCAGCGTTGACAAAGCCGGACAGCCCCAAGAGACCCAGTACTTC. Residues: CSVDKAGQPQETQYF.